These T cell receptor beta chains were read from a single sample in a study of shared clonotypes between healthy human individuals. Measured with immunoSEQ multiplex PCR; TCRdb has only the in-frame clones, and not every one. Altogether 2 million to 3 million clones are present, approximately 93% being singletons, with the ten largest covering about 0.39%. Sample: naive CD4+ T cells from PBMCs. These receptor sequences come from a man younger than 30 in good health. Some clones in this sample may be carry-over from other donors' samples. CDR3s include the opening cysteine and the closing phenylalanine or tryptophan. D genes are given only for firm matches. A row's size may be missing; if present it is once, few, many or a size class.

CDR3 DNA	CDR3 protein	J gene	V gene	D gene	clone size
TGTGCCAGCAGTGCTACACCTACCACAGATACGCAGTATTTT	CASSATPTTDTQYF	TRBJ2-3	TRBV6-4	-	-
TGTGCCAGCAGCTTGGGCTTGAAGGGTGAGCAGTTCTTC	CASSLGLKGEQFF	TRBJ2-1	TRBV5-4	-	-
TGTGCCAGCAGTATGGGACAGGGAGCTGGAAACACCATATATTTT	CASSMGQGAGNTIYF	TRBJ1-3	TRBV6-1	TRBD1	-
TGTGCCAGCAGCGTCGCGGGACATAACACCGGGGAGCTGTTTTTT	CASSVAGHNTGELFF	TRBJ2-2	TRBV9	-	-
TGTGCCAGCAGCCGTTGGGCGACAGCGCTCCCCCAAAAACTGTTTTTT	CASSRWATALPQKLFF	TRBJ1-4	TRBV27	-	-
TGCAGCGGCTCTGTATCAGATACGCAGTATTTT	CSGSVSDTQYF	TRBJ2-3	TRBV20-1	-	-
TGTGCCACCAGCGTAAGAGGTTTAGATACGCAGTATTTT	CATSVRGLDTQYF	TRBJ2-3	TRBV15	-	-
TGTGCCAGCAGTACCCCAGGGGGTCCCCACGAGCAGTACTTC	CASSTPGGPHEQYF	TRBJ2-7	TRBV28	TRBD1	-
TGTGCCAGCTCACTCGGACAGGTCTATGGCTACACCTTC	CASSLGQVYGYTF	TRBJ1-2	TRBV18	TRBD1	-
TGTGCCAGCAGCTTAACGGCGGGAGGGCAGTACGAGCAGTACTTC	CASSLTAGGQYEQYF	TRBJ2-7	TRBV7-3	TRBD2	-
TGTGCCAGCAGCTTTGATGGGGGCACAGATACGCAGTATTTT	CASSFDGGTDTQYF	TRBJ2-3	TRBV7-3	-	-
TGTGCCAGCACAAAGGGAGCGGGATCACGGTGGCAGTACTTC	CASTKGAGSRWQYF	TRBJ2-7	TRBV27	TRBD2	-
TGTGCCAGTAGTATAGCGGGGGGGATCAATGGCTACACCTTC	CASSIAGGINGYTF	TRBJ1-2	TRBV19	-	-
TGTGCCAGCAGCTTAACAGGAACCGGGGAGCTGTTTTTT	CASSLTGTGELFF	TRBJ2-2	TRBV7-3	-	-
TGTGCCAGCAGCTTGGCGACAGGAGATACGCAGTATTTT	CASSLATGDTQYF	TRBJ2-3	TRBV5-4	-	-
TGCGCCAGCAGCTCCCAGGGTAATTCCTATGGCTACACCTTC	CASSSQGNSYGYTF	TRBJ1-2	TRBV5-1	-	-
TGTGCCAGCAGTTACGACCAGAACACTGAAGCTTTCTTT	CASSYDQNTEAFF	TRBJ1-1	TRBV6-5	-	-
TGTGCCAGCAGAGGGATTACGGAGGGGACCTCCTACAATGAGCAGTTCTTC	CASRGITEGTSYNEQFF	TRBJ2-1	TRBV7-2	-	-
TGTGCCAGCAGCTTACGGGGGGGGTCTAGGACTGAAGCTTTCTTT	CASSLRGGSRTEAFF	TRBJ1-1	TRBV11-2	-	-
TGTGCCAGCAGCCCCCAGGGGAAGAACAATGAGCAGTTCTTC	CASSPQGKNNEQFF	TRBJ2-1	TRBV5-4	-	-
TGCGCCAGCAGCTTGACAGGGACGAAAGAGACCCAGTACTTC	CASSLTGTKETQYF	TRBJ2-5	TRBV5-1	-	-
TGTGCCAGCAGTGTTTCCGGTACGGAAAAACTGTTTTTT	CASSVSGTEKLFF	TRBJ1-4	TRBV28	-	-
TGTGCCAGCAGTGAAGTGCTAGCGGGCGGGACAGATACGCAGTATTTT	CASSEVLAGGTDTQYF	TRBJ2-3	TRBV6-1	TRBD2	-
TGTGCCAGCAGCTCGCAGGGCGGGGCCAACGTCCTGACTTTC	CASSSQGGANVLTF	TRBJ2-6	TRBV7-3	-	-
TGTGCCAGCAGCTTAAGGGACTTAAAGCACAATGAGCAGTTCTTC	CASSLRDLKHNEQFF	TRBJ2-1	TRBV5-6	-	-
TGCGCCAGCAGGAACCGGGACAGCGGAAATGAAAAACTGTTTTTT	CASRNRDSGNEKLFF	TRBJ1-4	TRBV5-1	TRBD1	-
TGCGCCAGCAGCATGACAGGGACAACCTACGAGCAGTACTTC	CASSMTGTTYEQYF	TRBJ2-7	TRBV10-2	TRBD1	-
TGTGCCAGCAGCTTATATACTAGCGGGAGGGCCCGTATTTACGAGCAGTACTTC	CASSLYTSGRARIYEQYF	TRBJ2-7	TRBV11-2	TRBD2	-
TGTGCCAGCAGTTTAGCGGGAGTTGAGACCCAGTACTTC	CASSLAGVETQYF	TRBJ2-5	TRBV27	TRBD2	-
TGTGCCAGCACCGATGACAGGGTGGATCAGCCCCAGCATTTT	CASTDDRVDQPQHF	TRBJ1-5	TRBV6-6	TRBD1	few
TGCGCCAGCAGTCGCACTAGCGGTACTCCTAATGAGCAGTTCTTC	CASSRTSGTPNEQFF	TRBJ2-1	TRBV5-1	TRBD2	once
TGTGCCAGCAGTGAGTTAAGGCTCACTGAAGCTTTCTTT	CASSELRLTEAFF	TRBJ1-1	TRBV6-1	-	few
TGTGCCAGCTCACCACCTCGTCAGGGGGCAGGATACGAGCAGTACTTC	CASSPPRQGAGYEQYF	TRBJ2-7	TRBV18	TRBD1	-
TGTGCCAGCAGCCCCATGTCTAGCGGGAGTTCTGAGCAGTTCTTC	CASSPMSSGSSEQFF	TRBJ2-1	TRBV7-7	TRBD2	-
TGTGCCAGCAGTTCTCACGGGGCGAACACCGGGGAGCTGTTTTTT	CASSSHGANTGELFF	TRBJ2-2	TRBV27	-	-
TGTGCCAGCAGCCCCGGGACTAGCGGGGGCAATGAGCAGTTCTTC	CASSPGTSGGNEQFF	TRBJ2-1	TRBV28	TRBD2	once
TGTGCCAGTAGTAGAAACCGGGACAGGGGGTCCGAGCAGTACTTC	CASSRNRDRGSEQYF	TRBJ2-7	TRBV19	TRBD1	-
TGTGCCAGCTCACTGGCCGGGACTAGTGAGGAGACCCAGTACTTC	CASSLAGTSEETQYF	TRBJ2-5	TRBV18	TRBD2	once
TGCGCCAGCACCCCAGGGACAGGGGGCAGGGACGAGCAGTACTTC	CASTPGTGGRDEQYF	TRBJ2-7	TRBV10-1	TRBD1	-
TGTGCCAGCAGCTTAGGGCAGAATGAAGCTTTCTTT	CASSLGQNEAFF	TRBJ1-1	TRBV7-2	-	-
TGCAGTGCTAGTGTCAGGACTGAAGCTTTCTTT	CSASVRTEAFF	TRBJ1-1	TRBV20-1	-	-
TGTGCCATCGGGACAGGGGAAGGGGAGACCCAGTACTTC	CAIGTGEGETQYF	TRBJ2-5	TRBV10-3	TRBD1	-
TGCGCCAGCAGCCAAGATTTGCTAGCGGGAGGACAAGAGACCCAGTACTTC	CASSQDLLAGGQETQYF	TRBJ2-5	TRBV4-1	TRBD2	-
TGTGCCAGCAGTCCCCTCCCGGGAGGAGGTACGCAGTATTTT	CASSPLPGGGTQYF	TRBJ2-3	TRBV28	TRBD2	-
TGTGCCAGCAGGTACATCCAAGAGACCCAGTACTTC	CASRYIQETQYF	TRBJ2-5	TRBV5-6	-	-
TGTGCCAGCAGCCCGGGTAGCGGGACGGAGACCCAGTACTTC	CASSPGSGTETQYF	TRBJ2-5	TRBV5-8	TRBD2	-
TGCGCCAGCAGCTTGGGGGACAGGTTTAACTATGGCTACACCTTC	CASSLGDRFNYGYTF	TRBJ1-2	TRBV5-1	TRBD1	few
TGTGCCACCAGCAGAGATGTACAGAGTAGCACAGATACGCAGTATTTT	CATSRDVQSSTDTQYF	TRBJ2-3	TRBV15	-	-
TGTGCCAGCTCTCGAACACAGGGGGCGCGGGACACTGAAGCTTTCTTT	CASSRTQGARDTEAFF	TRBJ1-1	TRBV18	TRBD1	-
TGTGCCAGCAGTGAAGAGGGAGTCTCGGGGGCTTTCTTT	CASSEEGVSGAFF	TRBJ1-1	TRBV2	-	-
TGTGCCAGTAGTCCTGCTAGCACAGATACGCAGTATTTT	CASSPASTDTQYF	TRBJ2-3	TRBV19	-	-
TGTGCCAGCAGCTTTACGCACACACAAGAGACCCAGTACTTC	CASSFTHTQETQYF	TRBJ2-5	TRBV7-9	-	-
TGTGCCAGCAGCTTACCGGGACACCTTGACGAGCAGTACTTC	CASSLPGHLDEQYF	TRBJ2-7	TRBV5-4	-	-
TGTGCCAGCAGTGAAGCGTTCGGAGAAAAACTGTTTTTT	CASSEAFGEKLFF	TRBJ1-4	TRBV6-1	-	-
TGTGCCAGCATGGTCCCCGGGGCCAACGTCCTGACTTTC	CASMVPGANVLTF	TRBJ2-6	TRBV6-5	-	-